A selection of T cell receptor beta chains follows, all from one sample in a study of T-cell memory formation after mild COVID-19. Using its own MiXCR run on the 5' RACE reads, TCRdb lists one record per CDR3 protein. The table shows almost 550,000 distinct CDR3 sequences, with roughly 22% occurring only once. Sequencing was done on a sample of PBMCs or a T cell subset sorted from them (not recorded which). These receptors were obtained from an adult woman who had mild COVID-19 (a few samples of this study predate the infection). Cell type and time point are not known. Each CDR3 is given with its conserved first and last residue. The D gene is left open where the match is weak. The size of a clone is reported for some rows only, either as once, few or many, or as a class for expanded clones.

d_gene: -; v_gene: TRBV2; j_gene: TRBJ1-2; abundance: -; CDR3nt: TGTGCCAGCAGTGAAGATTTAAACAGACTCTCTCGTGATGGCTACACCTTC; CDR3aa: CASSEDLNRLSRDGYTF
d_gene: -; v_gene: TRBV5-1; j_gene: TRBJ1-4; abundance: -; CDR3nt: TGCGCCAGCAGCTTGGCCAGGGTGGGTGAAAAACTGTATTTT; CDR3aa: CASSLARVGEKLYF
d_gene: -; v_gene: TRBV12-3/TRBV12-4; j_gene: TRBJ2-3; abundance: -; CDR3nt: TGTGCCAGCACCGATCGTAGGCTCACAGATACGCAGTATTTT; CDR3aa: CASTDRRLTDTQYF
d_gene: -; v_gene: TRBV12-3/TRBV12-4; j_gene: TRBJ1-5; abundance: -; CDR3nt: TGTGCCAGCAGTTTCACAGCCGGGAGCAATCAGCCCCAGCATTTT; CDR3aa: CASSFTAGSNQPQHF
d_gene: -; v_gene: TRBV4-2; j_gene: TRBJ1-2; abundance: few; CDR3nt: TGTGCCAGCAGCCAAGATAGTGGGGGCTACACCTTC; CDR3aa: CASSQDSGGYTF
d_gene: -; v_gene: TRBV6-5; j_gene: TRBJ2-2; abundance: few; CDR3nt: TGTGCCAGCAGCCGCACTCCGCGGACCGGGGAGCTGTTTTTT; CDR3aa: CASSRTPRTGELFF
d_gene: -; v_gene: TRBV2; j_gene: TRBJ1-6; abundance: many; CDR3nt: TGTGCCAGCAGTGGGGCAGGGTCCTTTATAGGTTCACCCCTCCACTTT; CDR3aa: CASSGAGSFIGSPLHF
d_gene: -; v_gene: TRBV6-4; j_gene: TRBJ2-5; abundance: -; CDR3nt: TGTGCCAGCAGTGACGGGGGCAGGGTTGGGTCTCAAGAGACCCAGTACTTC; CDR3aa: CASSDGGRVGSQETQYF
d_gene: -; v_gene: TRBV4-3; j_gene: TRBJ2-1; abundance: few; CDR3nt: TGCGCCAGCAGCCAAGATGTCGGCAGCCGGGGGAATGAGCAGTTCTTC; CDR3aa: CASSQDVGSRGNEQFF
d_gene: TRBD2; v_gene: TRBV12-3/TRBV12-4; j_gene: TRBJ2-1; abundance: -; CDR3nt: TGTGCCAGCAGTCCCGCCGAGTTAGCGGGTCGTTCCCTATCCTACAATGAGCAGTTCTTC; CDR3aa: CASSPAELAGRSLSYNEQFF
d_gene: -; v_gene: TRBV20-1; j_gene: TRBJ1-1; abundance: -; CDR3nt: TGCAGTGCTACAACCGGACGGATCGGCGCTGAAGCTTTCTTT; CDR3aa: CSATTGRIGAEAFF
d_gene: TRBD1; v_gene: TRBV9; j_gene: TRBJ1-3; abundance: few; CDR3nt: TGTGCCAGCAGCTTTGCCTCGGGACAGGGGAACGGAAACACCATATATTTT; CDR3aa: CASSFASGQGNGNTIYF
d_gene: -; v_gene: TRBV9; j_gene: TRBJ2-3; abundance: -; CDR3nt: TGTGCCAGCAGCCGCCCCGGACCCAGCACAGATACGCAGTATTTT; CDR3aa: CASSRPGPSTDTQYF
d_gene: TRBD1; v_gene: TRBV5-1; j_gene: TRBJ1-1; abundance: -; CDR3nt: TGCGCCAGCAGCTCCCGGGACAGGGGGCCCACTGAAGCTTTCTTT; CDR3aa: CASSSRDRGPTEAFF
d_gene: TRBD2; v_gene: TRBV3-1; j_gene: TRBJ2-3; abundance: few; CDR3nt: TGTGCCAGCAGCCAAGAAAGTTTGGGACTAGCGGGGCTCACAGATACGCAGTATTTT; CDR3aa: CASSQESLGLAGLTDTQYF
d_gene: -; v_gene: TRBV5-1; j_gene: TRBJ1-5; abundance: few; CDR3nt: TGCGCCAGCAGCTTGGGCGGCGGGGACTATCAGCCCCAGCATTTT; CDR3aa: CASSLGGGDYQPQHF
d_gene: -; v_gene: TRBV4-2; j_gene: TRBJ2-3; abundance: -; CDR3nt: TGTGCCAGCAGCCAGATAAAGAACCTAAGACAGAGCCCCACAGATACGCAGTATTTT; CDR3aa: CASSQIKNLRQSPTDTQYF
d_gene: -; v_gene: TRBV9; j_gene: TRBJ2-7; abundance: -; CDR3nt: TGTGCCAGCAGCGAGCGGGCGGAGGATTTTCCCTACGAGCAGTACTTC; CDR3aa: CASSERAEDFPYEQYF
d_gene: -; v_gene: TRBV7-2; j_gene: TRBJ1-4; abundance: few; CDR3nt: TGTGCCAGCAGCTTAAGTTTGGGAATGAAAAAACTGTTTTTT; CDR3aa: CASSLSLGMKKLFF
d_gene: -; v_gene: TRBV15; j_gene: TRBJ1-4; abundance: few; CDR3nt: TGTGCCACCAGCAGGGCCTCGGAGGAAAAACTGTTTTTT; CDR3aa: CATSRASEEKLFF
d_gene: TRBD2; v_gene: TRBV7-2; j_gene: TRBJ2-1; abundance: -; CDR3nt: TGTGCCAGCAGCTTTTGGACTAGCGGGTTCAATGAGCAGTTCTTC; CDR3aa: CASSFWTSGFNEQFF
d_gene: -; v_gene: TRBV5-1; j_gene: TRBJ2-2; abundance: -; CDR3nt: TGCGCCAGCAGCTTCGCCGTAGGGGGGACCGGGGAGCTGTTTTTT; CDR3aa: CASSFAVGGTGELFF
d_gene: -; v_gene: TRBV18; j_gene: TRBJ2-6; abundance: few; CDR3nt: TGTGCCAGCTCACCACTTGGCGGGGCCAACGTCCTGACTTTC; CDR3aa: CASSPLGGANVLTF
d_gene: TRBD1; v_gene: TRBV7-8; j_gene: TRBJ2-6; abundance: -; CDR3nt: TGTGCCAGCAGCTTAGGCGGGACAGGGTTTGACAACGTCCTGACTTTC; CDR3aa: CASSLGGTGFDNVLTF
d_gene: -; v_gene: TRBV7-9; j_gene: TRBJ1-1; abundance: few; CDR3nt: TGTGCCAGCAGCTCATATCAAGTCAAGAACACTGAAGCTTTCTTT; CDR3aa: CASSSYQVKNTEAFF
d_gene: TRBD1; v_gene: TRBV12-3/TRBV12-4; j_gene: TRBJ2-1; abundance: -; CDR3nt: TGTGCCAGCAGAAGTTCGGACAGGCACGCCTCCTACAATGAGCAGTTCTTC; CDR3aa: CASRSSDRHASYNEQFF
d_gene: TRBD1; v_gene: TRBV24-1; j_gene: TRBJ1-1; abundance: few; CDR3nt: TGTGCCACCAGGGACAGGGGGACTGAAGCTTTCTTT; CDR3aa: CATRDRGTEAFF
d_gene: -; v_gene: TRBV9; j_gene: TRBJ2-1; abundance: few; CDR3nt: TGTGCCAGCAGCCCCCAAAGCGGCTCCTACAATGAGCAGTTCTTC; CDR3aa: CASSPQSGSYNEQFF
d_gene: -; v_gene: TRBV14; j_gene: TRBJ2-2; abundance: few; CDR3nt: TGTGCCAGCAGCCAGCTGGGATCCCGGGCCGGGGAGCTGTTTTTT; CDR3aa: CASSQLGSRAGELFF
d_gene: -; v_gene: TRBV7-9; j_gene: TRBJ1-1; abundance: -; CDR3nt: TGTGCCAGCAGCTTAGGAATGGACACTGAAGCTTTCTTT; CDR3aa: CASSLGMDTEAFF
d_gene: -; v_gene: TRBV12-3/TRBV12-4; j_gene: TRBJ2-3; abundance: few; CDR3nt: TGTGCCAGCAGTTTCGCGGGGGCTGGAGATACGCAGTATTTT; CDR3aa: CASSFAGAGDTQYF
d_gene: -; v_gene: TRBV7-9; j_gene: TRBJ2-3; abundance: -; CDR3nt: TGTGCCAGCAGCGCCCTGAGCAGGGGCACAGATACGCAGTATTTT; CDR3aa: CASSALSRGTDTQYF
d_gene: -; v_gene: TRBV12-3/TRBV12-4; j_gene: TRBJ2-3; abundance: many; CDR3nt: TGTGCCAGCAGTTTACTAGCAGATACGCAGTATTTT; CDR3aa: CASSLLADTQYF
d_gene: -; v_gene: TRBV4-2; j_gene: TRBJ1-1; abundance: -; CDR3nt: TGTGCCAGCAGCCAAGTTATCGGTGGACTTCGCACTGAAGCTTTCTTT; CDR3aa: CASSQVIGGLRTEAFF
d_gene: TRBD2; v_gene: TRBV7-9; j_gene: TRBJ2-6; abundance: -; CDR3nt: TGTGCCAGCAGCACCCGGGGGGACCTCTCTGGGGCCAACGTCCTGACTTTC; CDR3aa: CASSTRGDLSGANVLTF
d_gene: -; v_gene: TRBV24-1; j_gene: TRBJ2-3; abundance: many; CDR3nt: TGTGCCACCGCACTGGGGCTTAGGACAGATACGCAGTATTTT; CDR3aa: CATALGLRTDTQYF
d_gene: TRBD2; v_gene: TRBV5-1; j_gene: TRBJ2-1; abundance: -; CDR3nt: TGCGCCAGCAGCGTGCTCGGGGGGGCCAGGGACGATGAGCAGTTCTTC; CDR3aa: CASSVLGGARDDEQFF
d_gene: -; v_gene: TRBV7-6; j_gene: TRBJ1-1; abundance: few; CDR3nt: TGTGCCAGCAGCTTAGGATGGGGGAACACTGAAGCTTTCTTT; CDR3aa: CASSLGWGNTEAFF
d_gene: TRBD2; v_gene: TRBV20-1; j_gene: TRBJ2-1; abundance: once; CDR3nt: TGCGGGGGTAGCGGGGCCTACAATGAGCAGTTCTTC; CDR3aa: CGGSGAYNEQFF
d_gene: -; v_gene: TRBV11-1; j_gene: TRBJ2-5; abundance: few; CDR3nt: TGTGCCAGCAGCTTAGAAGAGATCCAGTACTTC; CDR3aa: CASSLEEIQYF
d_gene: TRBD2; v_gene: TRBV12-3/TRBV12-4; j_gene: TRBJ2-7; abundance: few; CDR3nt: TGTGCCAGCAGTCAAAGCGGGGACCGCTACGAGCAGTACTTC; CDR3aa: CASSQSGDRYEQYF
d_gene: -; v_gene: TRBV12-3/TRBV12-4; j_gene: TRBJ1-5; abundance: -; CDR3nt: TGTGCCAGCAGTCCCCAGGGCTTCCATCAGCCCCAGCATTTT; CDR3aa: CASSPQGFHQPQHF
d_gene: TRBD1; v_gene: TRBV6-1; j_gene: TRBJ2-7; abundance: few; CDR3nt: TGTGCCAGCAGTGACCTTTGGACAGGGTCCTACGAGCAGTACTTC; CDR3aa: CASSDLWTGSYEQYF
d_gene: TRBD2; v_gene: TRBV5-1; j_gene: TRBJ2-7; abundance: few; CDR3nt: TGCGCCAGCAGCTCTGGGCGGGAGAACTACGAGCAGTACTTC; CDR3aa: CASSSGRENYEQYF
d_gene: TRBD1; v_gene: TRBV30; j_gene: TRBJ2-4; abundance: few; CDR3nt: TGTGCCTGGAGTCGTCAGGGGGCGATAGCCAAAAACATTCAGTACTTC; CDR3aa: CAWSRQGAIAKNIQYF
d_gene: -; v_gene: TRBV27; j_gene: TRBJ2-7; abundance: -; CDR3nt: TGTGCCAGCAGTTCATTGTCCGGGAGAAGATCCTACGAGCAGTACTTC; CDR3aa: CASSSLSGRRSYEQYF
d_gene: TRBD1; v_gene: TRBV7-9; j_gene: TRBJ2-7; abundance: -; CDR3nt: TGTGCCAGCGGATTACAGGGGTCCTACGAGCAGTACTTC; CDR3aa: CASGLQGSYEQYF
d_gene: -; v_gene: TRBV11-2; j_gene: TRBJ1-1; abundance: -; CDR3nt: TGTGCCAGCAGCCTTAGGGGGGGAGCCCTGACGAACACTGAAGCTTTCTTT; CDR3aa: CASSLRGGALTNTEAFF
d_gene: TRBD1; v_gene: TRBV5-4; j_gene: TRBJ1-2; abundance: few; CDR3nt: TGTGCCAGCAGCCTAGACAGGGGGCGCGGTAAAGACTATGGCTACACCTTC; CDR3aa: CASSLDRGRGKDYGYTF
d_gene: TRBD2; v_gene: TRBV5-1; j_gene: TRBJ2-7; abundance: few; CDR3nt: TGCGCCAGCAGCCCGGGACTAGCGGCCCCCTACGAGCAGTACTTC; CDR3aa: CASSPGLAAPYEQYF
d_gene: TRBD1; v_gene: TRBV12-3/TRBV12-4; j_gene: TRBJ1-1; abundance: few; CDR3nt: TGTGCCAGCAGATCCTCTGACAGGGCCACTGAAGCTTTCTTT; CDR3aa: CASRSSDRATEAFF
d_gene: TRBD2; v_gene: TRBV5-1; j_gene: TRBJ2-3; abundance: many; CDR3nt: TGCGCCAGCAGCTGGTCTAGCGGGGGGATAGCGGTGGCAGATACGCAGTATTTT; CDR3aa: CASSWSSGGIAVADTQYF
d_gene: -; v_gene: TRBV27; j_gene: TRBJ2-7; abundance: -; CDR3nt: TGTGCCAGCACCGGGGACTTCTACGAGCAGTACTTC; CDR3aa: CASTGDFYEQYF
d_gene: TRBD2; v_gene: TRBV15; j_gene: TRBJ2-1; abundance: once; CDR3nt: TGTGCCACCAGCAGAGATCCGGCTAGCGGAAGGAATGAGCAGTTCTTC; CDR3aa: CATSRDPASGRNEQFF
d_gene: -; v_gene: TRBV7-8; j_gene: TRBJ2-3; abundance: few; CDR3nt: TGTGCCAGCAGCCCCCGGGGGGCACTCACAGATACGCAGTATTTT; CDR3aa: CASSPRGALTDTQYF
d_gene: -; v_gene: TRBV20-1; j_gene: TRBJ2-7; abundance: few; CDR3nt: TGCAGTGCTAGTTGGGACTCCTACGAGCAGTACTTC; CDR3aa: CSASWDSYEQYF
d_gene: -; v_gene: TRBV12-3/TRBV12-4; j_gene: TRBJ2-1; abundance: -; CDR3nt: TGTGCCAGCGGGTTAATCAATGAGCAGTTCTTC; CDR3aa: CASGLINEQFF